This TCR beta chain was recovered during a study of CD8 T cells in ankylosing spondylitis. Study results and limitations: The study identified a TCR beta motif of seven or eight highly homologous variants that appeared characteristic of ankylosing spondylitis blood.

This clonotype was seen ten or more times. Its antigen is unidentified. Germline loops: CDR1 MGHDK, CDR2 SYGVNS. The CDR3 loop spans 14 amino acids. V was trimmed by 6 bases and J by 1 base, leaving 12 bases between them. TCRdb processed the 5' RACE reads anew with MiXCR; each CDR3 protein has one entry. The top ten hold around 12% of the sample, which has some 130,000 distinct CDR3 sequences, about 6.7% seen once. Material: blood, either unsorted or a sorted T cell fraction (not recorded which). The clonotype comes from a female donor with ankylosing spondylitis or in good health (not recorded which). V usage is TRBV25-1 and J usage is TRBJ1-1; possibly TRBD1 for D (6 bases). The CDR3 here is CASSPGHQNTEAFF. In DNA, the CDR3 is TGTGCCAGCAGCCCGGGACACCAGAACACTGAAGCTTTCTTT.